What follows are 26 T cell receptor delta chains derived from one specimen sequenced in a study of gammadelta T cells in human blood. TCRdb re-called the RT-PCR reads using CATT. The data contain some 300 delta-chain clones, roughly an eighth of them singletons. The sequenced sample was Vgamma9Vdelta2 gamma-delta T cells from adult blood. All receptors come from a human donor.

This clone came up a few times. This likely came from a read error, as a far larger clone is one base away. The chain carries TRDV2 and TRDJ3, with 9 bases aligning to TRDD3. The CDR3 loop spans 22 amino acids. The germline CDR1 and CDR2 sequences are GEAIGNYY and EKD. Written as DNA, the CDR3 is TGTGCCTGTGACACCGCGGTGACTGGGGGACGAAGGAATTCCTGGGACGCCCGACAGATGTTTTTC. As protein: CACDTAVTGGRRNSWDARQMFF.

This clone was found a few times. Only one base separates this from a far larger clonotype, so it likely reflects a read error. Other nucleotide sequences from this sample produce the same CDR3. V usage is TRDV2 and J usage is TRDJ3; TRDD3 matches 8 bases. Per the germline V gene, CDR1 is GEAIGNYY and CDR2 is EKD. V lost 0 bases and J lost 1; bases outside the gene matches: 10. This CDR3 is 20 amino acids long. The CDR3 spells CACDTATGGRTSWDTRQMFF. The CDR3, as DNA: TGTGCCTGTGACACCGCTACTGGGGGGCGCACGTCCTGGGACACCCGACAGATGTTTTTC.

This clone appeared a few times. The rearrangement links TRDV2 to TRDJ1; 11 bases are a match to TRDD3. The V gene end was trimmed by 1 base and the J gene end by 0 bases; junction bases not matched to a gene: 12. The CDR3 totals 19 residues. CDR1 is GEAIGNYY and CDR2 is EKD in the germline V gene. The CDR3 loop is CACDTLVGDTLGYTDKLIF. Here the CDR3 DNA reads TGTGCCTGTGACACTTTGGTGGGGGATACGCTGGGTTACACCGATAAACTCATCTTT.

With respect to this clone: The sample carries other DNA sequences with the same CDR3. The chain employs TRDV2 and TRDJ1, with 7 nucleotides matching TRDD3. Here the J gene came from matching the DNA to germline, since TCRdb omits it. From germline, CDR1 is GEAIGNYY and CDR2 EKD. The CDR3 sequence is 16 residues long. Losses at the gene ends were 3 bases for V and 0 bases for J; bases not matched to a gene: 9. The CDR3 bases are TGTGCCTGTGACCCAGTACTGGGGAAGTACACCGATAAACTCATCTTT. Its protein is CACDPVLGKYTDKLIF.

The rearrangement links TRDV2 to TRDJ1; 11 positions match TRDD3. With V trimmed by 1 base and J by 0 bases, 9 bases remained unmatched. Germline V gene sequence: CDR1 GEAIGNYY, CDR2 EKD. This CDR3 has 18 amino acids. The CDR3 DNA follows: TGTGCCTGTGACACTTTGGTGGGGGATACGGGGTACACCGATAAACTCATCTTT. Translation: CACDTLVGDTGYTDKLIF.

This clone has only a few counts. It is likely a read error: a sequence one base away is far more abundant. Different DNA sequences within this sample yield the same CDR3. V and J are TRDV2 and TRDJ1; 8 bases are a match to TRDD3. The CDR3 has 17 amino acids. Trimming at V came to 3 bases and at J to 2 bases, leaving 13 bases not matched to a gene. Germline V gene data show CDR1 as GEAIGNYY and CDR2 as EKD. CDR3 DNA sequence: TGTGCCTGTGACTTGGTGACTGGGGGGACGTATACCGATAAACTCATCTTT. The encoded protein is CACDLVTGGTYTDKLIF.

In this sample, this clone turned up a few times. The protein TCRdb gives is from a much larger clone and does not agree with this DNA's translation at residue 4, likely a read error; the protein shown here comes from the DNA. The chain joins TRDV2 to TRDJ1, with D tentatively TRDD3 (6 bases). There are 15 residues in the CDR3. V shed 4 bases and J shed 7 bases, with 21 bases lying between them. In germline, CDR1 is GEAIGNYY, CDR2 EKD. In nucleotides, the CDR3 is TGTGCCTGTGAAACCTTGAGCGGGATAGGAGGTAAACTCATCTTT. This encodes CACETLSGIGGKLIF.

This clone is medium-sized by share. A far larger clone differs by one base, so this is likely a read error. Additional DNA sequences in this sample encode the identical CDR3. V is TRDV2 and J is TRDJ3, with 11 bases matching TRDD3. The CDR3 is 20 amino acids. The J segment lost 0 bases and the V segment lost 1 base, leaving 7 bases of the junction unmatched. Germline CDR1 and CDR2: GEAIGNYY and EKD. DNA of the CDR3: TGTGCCTGTGACACTACTGGGGGATATGGCAGCTCCTGGGACACCCGACAGATGTTTTTC. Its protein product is CACDTTGGYGSSWDTRQMFF.

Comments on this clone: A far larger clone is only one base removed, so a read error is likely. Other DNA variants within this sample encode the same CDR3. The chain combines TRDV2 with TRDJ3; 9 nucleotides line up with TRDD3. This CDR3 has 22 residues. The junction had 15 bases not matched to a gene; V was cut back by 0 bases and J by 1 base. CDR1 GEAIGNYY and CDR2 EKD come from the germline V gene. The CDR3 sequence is CACDTAVTGGRRNSWDTRQMFF. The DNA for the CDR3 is TGTGCCTGTGACACCGCTGTGACTGGGGGACGAAGGAATTCCTGGGACACCCGACAGATGTTTTTC.

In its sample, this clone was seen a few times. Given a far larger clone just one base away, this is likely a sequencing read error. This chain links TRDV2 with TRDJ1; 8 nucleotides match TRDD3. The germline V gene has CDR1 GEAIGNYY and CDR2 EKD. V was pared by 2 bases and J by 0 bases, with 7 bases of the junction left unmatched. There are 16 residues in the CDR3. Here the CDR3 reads CACDRLGVTNTDKLIF. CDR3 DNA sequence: TGTGCCTGTGACAGACTGGGGGTTACAAACACCGATAAACTCATCTTT.

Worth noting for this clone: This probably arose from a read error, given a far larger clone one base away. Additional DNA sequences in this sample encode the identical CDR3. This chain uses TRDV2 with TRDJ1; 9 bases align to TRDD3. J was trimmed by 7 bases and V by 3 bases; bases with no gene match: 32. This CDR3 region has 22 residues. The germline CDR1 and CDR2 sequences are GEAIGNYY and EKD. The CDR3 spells CACDPLNLLPGGSSLLPGKLIF. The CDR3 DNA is TGTGCCTGTGACCCACTGAACTTACTTCCTGGGGGATCCTCCTTGTTACCCGGTAAACTCATCTTT.

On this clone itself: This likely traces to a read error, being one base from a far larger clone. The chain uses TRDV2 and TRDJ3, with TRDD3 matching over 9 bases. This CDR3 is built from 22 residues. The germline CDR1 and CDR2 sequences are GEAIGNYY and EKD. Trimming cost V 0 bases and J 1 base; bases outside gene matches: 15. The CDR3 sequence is CACDTAVTGGQRNSWDTRQMFF. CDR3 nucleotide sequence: TGTGCCTGTGACACCGCGGTGACTGGGGGACAAAGGAATTCCTGGGACACCCGACAGATGTTTTTC.

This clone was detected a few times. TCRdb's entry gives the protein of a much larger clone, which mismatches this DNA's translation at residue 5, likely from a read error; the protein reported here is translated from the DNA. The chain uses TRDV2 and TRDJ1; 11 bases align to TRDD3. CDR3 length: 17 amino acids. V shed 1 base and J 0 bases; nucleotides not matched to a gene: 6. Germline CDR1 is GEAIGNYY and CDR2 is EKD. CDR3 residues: CACDTVGDTGYTDKLIF. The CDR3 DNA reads TGTGCCTGTGACACTGTGGGGGATACGGGGTACACCGATAAACTCATCTTT.

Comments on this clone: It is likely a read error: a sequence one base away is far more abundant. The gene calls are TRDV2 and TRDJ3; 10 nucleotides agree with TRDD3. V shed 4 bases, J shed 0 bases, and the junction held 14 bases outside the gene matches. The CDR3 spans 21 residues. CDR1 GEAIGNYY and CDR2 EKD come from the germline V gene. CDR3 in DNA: TGTGCCTGTGATCCCGTACCGGGGGATACGCCGCACTCCTGGGACACCCGACAGATGTTTTTC. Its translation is CACDPVPGDTPHSWDTRQMFF.

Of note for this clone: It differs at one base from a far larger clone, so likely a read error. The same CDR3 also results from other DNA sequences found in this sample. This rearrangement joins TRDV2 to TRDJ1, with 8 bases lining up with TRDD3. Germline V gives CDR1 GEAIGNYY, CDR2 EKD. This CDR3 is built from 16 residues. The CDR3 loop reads CACDRLGVPNTDKLIF. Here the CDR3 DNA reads TGTGCCTGTGACAGACTGGGGGTTCCAAACACAGATAAACTCATCTTT.

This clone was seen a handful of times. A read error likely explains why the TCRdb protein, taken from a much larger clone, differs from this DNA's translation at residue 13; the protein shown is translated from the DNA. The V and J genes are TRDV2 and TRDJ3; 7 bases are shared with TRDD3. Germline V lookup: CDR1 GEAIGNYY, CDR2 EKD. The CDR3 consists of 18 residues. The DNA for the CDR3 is TGTGCCTGTGACCCCCTGGGGGGTAGCTCCTGGGACATCCGACAGATGTTTTTC. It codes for CACDPLGGSSWDIRQMFF.

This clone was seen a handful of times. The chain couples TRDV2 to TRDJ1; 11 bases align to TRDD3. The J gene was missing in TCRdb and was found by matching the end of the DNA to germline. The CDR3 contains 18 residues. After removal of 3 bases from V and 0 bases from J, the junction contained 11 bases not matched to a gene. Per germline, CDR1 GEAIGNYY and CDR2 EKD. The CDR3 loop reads CACDAVGDTLGYTDKLIF. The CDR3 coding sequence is TGTGCCTGTGACGCCGTGGGGGATACGCTGGGTTACACCGATAAACTCATCTTT.

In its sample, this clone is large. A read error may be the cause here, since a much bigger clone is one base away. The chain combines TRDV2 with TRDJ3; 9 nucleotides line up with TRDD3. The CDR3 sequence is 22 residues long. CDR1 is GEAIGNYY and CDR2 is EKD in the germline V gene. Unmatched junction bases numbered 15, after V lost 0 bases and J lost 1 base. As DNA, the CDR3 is TGTGCCTGTGACACCGCGATGACTGGGGGACGAAGGAATTCCTGGGACACCCGACAGATGTTTTTC. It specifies CACDTAMTGGRRNSWDTRQMFF.

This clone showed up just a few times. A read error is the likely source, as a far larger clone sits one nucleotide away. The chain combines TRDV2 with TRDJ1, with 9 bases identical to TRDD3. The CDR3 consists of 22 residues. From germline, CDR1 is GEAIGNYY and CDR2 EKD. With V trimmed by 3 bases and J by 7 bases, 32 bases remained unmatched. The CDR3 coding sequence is TGTGCCTGTGACCCGCTGAGCTTACTTCCTGGGGGATCCTCCTTGTTACCCGGTAAACTCATCTTT. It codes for CACDPLSLLPGGSSLLPGKLIF.

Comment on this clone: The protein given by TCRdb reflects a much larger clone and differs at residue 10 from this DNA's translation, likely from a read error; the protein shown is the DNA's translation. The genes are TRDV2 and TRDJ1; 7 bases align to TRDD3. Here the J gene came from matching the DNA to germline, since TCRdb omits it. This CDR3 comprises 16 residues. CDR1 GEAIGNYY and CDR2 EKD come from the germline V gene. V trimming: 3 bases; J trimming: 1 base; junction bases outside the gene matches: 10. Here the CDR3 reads CACDALLGTCTDKLIF. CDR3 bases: TGTGCCTGTGACGCTTTACTGGGGACATGCACCGATAAACTCATCTTT.

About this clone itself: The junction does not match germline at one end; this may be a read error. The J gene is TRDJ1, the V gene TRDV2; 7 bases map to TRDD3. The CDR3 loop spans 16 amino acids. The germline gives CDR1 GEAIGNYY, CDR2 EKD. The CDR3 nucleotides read TGTGCCTGTGACGCTTTACTGGGGACATACACAGATAAAATCATCTTT. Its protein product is CACDALLGTYTDKIIF.

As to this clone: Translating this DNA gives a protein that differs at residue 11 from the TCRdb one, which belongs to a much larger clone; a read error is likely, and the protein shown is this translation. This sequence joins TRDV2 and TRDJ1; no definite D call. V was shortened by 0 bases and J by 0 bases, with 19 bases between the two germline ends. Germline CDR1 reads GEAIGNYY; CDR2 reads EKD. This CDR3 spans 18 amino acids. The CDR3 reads CACDTLSKAGRYTDKLIF. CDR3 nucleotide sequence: TGTGCCTGTGACACCCTGAGTAAGGCCGGGAGATACACCGATAAACTCATCTTT.

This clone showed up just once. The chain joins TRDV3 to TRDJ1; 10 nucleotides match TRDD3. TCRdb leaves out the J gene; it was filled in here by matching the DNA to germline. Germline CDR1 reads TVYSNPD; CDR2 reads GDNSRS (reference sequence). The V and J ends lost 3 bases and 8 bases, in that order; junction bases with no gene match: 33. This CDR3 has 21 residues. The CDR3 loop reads CAFGPTATGRDWGIPHFKLIF. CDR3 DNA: TGTGCCTTCGGCCCCACGGCGACGGGACGGGACTGGGGGATTCCCCATTTCAAACTCATCTTT.

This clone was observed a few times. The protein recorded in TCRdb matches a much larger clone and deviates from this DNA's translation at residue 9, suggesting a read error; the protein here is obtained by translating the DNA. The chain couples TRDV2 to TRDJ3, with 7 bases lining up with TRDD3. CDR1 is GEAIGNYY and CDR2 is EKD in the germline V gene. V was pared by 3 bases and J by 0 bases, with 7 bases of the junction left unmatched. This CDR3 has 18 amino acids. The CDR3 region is CACDPLGGGSWDTRQMFF. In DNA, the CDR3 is TGTGCCTGTGACCCCCTGGGGGGTGGCTCCTGGGACACCCGACAGATGTTTTTC.

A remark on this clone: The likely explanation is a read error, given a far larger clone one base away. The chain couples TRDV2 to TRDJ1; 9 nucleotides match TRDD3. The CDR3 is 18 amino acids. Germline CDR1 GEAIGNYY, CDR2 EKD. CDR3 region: CACDTLSKAGGYTDRLIF. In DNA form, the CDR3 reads TGTGCCTGTGACACCCTGAGTAAGGCCGGGGGATACACCGATAGACTCATCTTT.

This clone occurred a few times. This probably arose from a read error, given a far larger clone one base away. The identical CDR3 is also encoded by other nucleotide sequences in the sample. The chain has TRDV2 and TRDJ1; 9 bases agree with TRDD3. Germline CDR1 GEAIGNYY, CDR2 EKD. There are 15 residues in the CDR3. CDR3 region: CACDGIGGIPDKLIF. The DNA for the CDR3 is TGTGCATGTGACGGGATTGGGGGGATACCCGATAAACTCATCTTT.